The present entry profiles one T cell receptor (beta chain) with its context. Germline CDR1 reads SGDLS; CDR2 reads YYNGEE. The CDR3 contains 16 residues. J lost 1 base, V lost 0 bases, and 1 base had no gene match. The record originates from a study of blood T cell repertoires in COVID-19. Study background: T cells, B-cell-depleted T cells, or PBMCs supplied cDNA or gDNA.

Assay used: immunoSEQ multiplex PCR; TCRdb lists only in-frame clones, some missing. This table has about 280,000 clones, 88% appearing once. The sequencing sample was made of peripheral blood. The chain couples TRBV9 to TRBJ2-2, with 9 bases identical to TRBD2. The TCR sequence derives from a man younger than 35 with active or convalescent COVID-19. The CDR3 region is CASSVALAGNTGELFF. As DNA, the CDR3 is TGTGCCAGCAGCGTAGCACTAGCGGGGAACACCGGGGAGCTGTTTTTT.